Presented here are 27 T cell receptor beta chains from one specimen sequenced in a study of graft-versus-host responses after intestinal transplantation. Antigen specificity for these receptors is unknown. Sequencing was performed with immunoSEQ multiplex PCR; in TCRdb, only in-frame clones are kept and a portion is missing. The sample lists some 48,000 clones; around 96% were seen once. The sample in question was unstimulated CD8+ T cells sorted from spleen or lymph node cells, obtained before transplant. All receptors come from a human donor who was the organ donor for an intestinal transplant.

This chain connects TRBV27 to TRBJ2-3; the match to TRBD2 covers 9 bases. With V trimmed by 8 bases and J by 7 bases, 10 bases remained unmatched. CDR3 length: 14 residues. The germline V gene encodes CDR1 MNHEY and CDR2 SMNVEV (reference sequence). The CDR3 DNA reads TGTGCCAGCGCAGTCGGCGGGGGGGCGTATACGCAGTATTTT. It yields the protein CASAVGGGAYTQYF.

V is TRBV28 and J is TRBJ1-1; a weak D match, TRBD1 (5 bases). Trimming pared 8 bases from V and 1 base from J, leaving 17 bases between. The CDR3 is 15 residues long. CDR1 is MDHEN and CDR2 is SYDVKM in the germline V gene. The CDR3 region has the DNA TGTGCCAGCTATCCAGGATGGGGGGAGAACACTGAAGCTTTCTTT. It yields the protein CASYPGWGENTEAFF.

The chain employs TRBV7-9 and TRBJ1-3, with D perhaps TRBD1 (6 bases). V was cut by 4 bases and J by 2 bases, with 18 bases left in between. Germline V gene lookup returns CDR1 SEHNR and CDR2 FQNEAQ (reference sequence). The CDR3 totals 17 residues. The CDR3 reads CASSSFGGLVAGNTIYF. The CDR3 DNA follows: TGTGCCAGCAGCTCCTTCGGGGGCCTGGTAGCTGGAAACACCATATATTTT.

CDR3 coding DNA: TGTGCCAGCAGCTTCTCCGGGACGAGTGCCTACGAGCAGTACTTC. This gives the protein CASSFSGTSAYEQYF. The V gene is TRBV5-5, the J gene TRBJ2-7, with D tentatively TRBD1 or TRBD2 (5 bases each). Germline lookup yields CDR1 SGHKS and CDR2 YYEKEE (reference sequence). The ends were cut back, 2 bases at V and 2 bases at J, with 14 bases in the middle. The CDR3 consists of 15 residues.

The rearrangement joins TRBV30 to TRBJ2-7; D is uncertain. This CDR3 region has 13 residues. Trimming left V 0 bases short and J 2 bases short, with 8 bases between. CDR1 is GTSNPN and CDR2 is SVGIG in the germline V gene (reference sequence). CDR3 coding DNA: TGTGCCTGGAGTGTTGGGAAGACCTACGAGCAGTACTTC. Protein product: CAWSVGKTYEQYF. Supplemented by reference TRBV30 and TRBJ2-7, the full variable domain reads SQTIHQWPATLVQPVGSPLSLECTVEGTSNPNLYWYRQAAGRGLQLLFYSVGIGQISSEVPQNLSASRPQDRQFILSSKKLLLSDSGFYLCAWSVGKTYEQYFGPGTRLTVT.

Written as DNA, the CDR3 is TGCGCCAGCAGCCAAGAACAAGGGCCTACAGGGACCTATGGCTACACCTTC. It codes for CASSQEQGPTGTYGYTF. The rearrangement links TRBV4-1 to TRBJ1-2, with TRBD1 as a possible D gene (6 bases). Germline lookup yields CDR1 MGHRA and CDR2 YSYEKL. Trimming pared 0 bases from V and 4 bases from J, leaving 18 bases between. The CDR3 is 17 residues long.

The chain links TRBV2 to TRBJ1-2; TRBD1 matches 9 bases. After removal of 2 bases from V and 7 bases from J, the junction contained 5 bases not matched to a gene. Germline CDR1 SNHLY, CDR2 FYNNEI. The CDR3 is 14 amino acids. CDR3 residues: CASSEWTGEGGYTF. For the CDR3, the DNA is TGTGCCAGCAGTGAATGGACAGGGGAGGGTGGCTACACCTTC.

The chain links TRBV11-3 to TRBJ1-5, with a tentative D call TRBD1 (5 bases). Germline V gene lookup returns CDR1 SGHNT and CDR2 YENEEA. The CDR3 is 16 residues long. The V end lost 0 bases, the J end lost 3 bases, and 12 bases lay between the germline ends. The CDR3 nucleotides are TGTGCCAGCAGCTTAGAGTCAGGGAGTTACAATCAGCCCCAGCATTTT. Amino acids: CASSLESGSYNQPQHF.

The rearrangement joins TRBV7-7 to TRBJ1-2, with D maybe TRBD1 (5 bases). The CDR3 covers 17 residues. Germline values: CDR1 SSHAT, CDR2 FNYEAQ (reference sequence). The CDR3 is CASLSFPEGKGDYGYTF. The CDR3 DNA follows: TGTGCTAGCCTTTCGTTTCCGGAGGGTAAAGGGGACTATGGCTACACCTTC.

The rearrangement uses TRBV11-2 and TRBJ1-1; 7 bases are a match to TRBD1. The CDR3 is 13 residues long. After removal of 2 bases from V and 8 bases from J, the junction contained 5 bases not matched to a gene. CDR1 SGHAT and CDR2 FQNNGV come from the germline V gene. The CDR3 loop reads CASSLTTGSEAFF. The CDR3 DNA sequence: TGTGCCAGCAGCTTAACGACAGGGTCGGAAGCTTTCTTT.

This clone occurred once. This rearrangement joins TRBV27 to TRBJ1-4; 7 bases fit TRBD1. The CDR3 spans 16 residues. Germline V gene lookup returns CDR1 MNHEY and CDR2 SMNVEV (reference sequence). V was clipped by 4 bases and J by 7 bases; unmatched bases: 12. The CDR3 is CASSSRQGWRVEKLFF. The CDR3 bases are TGTGCCAGCAGTTCCCGACAGGGTTGGCGGGTTGAAAAACTGTTTTTT.

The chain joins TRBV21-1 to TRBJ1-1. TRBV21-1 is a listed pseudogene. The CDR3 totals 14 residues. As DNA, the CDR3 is TGTGCCAGCAGTGTATTGATAGTTCGCACTGAAGCTTTCTTT. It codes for CASSVLIVRTEAFF.

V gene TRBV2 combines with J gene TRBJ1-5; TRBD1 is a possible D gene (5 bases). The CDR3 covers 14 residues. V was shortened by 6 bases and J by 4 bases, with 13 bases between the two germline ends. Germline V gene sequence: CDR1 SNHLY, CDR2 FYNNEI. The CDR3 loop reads CASREGPVNQPQHF. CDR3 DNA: TGTGCCAGCAGGGAGGGACCCGTTAATCAGCCCCAGCATTTT.

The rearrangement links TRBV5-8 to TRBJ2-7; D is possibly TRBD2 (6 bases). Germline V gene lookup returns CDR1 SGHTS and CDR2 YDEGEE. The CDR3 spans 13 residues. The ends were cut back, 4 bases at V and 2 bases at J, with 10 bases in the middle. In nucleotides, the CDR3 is TGTGCCAGCAGCCTCTCGGGGGCCTACGAGCAGTACTTC. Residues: CASSLSGAYEQYF.

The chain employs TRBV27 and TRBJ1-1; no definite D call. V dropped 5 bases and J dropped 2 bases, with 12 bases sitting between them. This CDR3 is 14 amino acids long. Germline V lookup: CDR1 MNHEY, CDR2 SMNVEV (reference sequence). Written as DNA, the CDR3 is TGTGCCAGCAGTGGCGTAGAGACAAACACTGAAGCTTTCTTT. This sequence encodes CASSGVETNTEAFF.

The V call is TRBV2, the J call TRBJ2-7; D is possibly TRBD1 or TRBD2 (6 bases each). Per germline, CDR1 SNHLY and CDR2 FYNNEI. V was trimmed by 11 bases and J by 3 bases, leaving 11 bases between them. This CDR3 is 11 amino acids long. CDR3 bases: TGTGCCTGGAGGGGGATCTACGAGCAGTACTTC. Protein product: CAWRGIYEQYF.

CDR3 nucleotides: TGTGCCAGCAGCGAGGGGCCGGGTTCACCCCTCCACTTT. It codes for CASSEGPGSPLHF. V and J are TRBV9 and TRBJ1-6, with D tentatively TRBD1 (5 bases). V was cut by 3 bases and J by 9 bases, with 10 bases left in between. Per germline, CDR1 SGDLS and CDR2 YYNGEE. The CDR3 length is 13 residues.

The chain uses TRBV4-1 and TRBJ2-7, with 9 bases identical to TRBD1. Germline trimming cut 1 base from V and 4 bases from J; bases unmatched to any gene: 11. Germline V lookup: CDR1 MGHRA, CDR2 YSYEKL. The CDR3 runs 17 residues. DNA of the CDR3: TGCGCCAGCAGCCAAGGATCGACTGGACAGGGGACGTACGAGCAGTACTTC. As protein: CASSQGSTGQGTYEQYF.

The CDR3 sequence: CASSLARGGTYNEQFF. CDR3 DNA: TGCGCCAGCAGCCTAGCGAGGGGCGGGACCTACAATGAGCAGTTCTTC. The chain recombines TRBV4-3 with TRBJ2-1; the D gene is possibly TRBD2 (6 bases). Germline-derived CDR1 and CDR2 are LGHNA and YSLEER. V was pared by 4 bases and J by 2 bases, with 15 bases between. The CDR3 sequence is 16 residues long.

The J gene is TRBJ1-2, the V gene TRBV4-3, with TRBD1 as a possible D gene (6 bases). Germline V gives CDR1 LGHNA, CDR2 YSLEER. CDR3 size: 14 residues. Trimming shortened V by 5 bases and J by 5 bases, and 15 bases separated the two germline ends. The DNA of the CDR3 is TGCGCCAGCAGCGCCAGGGGAAGTCTTTATGGCTACACCTTC. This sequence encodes CASSARGSLYGYTF.

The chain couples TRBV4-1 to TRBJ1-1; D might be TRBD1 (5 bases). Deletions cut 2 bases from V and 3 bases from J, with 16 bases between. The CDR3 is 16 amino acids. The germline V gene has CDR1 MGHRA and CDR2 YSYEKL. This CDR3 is CASSQILLQGYTEAFF. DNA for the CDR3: TGCGCCAGCAGCCAAATCCTACTTCAGGGTTACACTGAAGCTTTCTTT.

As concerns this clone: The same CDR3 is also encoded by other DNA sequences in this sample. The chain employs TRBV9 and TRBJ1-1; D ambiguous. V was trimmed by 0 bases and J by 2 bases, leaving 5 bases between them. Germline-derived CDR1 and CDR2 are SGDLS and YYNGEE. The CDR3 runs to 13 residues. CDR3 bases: TGTGCCAGCAGCGTAGGGAGTAACACTGAAGCTTTCTTT. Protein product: CASSVGSNTEAFF.

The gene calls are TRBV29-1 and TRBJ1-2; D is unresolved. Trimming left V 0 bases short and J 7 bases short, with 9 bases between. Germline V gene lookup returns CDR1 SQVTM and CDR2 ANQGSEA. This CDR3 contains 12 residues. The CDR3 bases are TGCAGCGTTGAAGATCTGCAGGTTGGCTACACCTTC. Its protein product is CSVEDLQVGYTF.

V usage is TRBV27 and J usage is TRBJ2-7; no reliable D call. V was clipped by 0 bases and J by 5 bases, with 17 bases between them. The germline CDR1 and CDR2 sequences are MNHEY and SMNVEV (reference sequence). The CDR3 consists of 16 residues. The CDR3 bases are TGTGCCAGCAGTTTATCCAACACCCACGTGGTAGACGAGCAGTACTTC. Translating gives CASSLSNTHVVDEQYF.

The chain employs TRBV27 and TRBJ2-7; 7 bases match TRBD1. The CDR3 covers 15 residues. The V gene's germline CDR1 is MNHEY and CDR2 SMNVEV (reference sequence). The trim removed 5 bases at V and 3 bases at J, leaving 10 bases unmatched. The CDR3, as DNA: TGTGCCAGCAGTGTTTTCCCGGGACAGATCTACGAGCAGTACTTC. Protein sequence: CASSVFPGQIYEQYF.

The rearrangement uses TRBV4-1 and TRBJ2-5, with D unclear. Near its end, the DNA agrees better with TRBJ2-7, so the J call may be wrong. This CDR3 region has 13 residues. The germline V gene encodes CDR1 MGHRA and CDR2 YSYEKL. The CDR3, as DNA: TGCGCCAGCAGCCATGCTATTACATACGAGCAGTACTTC. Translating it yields CASSHAITYEQYF.

The CDR3 sequence is CASSLRVTYEQYF. CDR3 coding DNA: TGTGCCAGCAGTTTGCGGGTAACATACGAGCAGTACTTC. The J gene is TRBJ2-7, the V gene TRBV6-1; TRBD2 is a possible D gene (5 bases). This CDR3 has 13 residues. The germline V gene has CDR1 MNHNS and CDR2 SASEGT. V was clipped by 5 bases and J by 4 bases, with 12 bases between them.